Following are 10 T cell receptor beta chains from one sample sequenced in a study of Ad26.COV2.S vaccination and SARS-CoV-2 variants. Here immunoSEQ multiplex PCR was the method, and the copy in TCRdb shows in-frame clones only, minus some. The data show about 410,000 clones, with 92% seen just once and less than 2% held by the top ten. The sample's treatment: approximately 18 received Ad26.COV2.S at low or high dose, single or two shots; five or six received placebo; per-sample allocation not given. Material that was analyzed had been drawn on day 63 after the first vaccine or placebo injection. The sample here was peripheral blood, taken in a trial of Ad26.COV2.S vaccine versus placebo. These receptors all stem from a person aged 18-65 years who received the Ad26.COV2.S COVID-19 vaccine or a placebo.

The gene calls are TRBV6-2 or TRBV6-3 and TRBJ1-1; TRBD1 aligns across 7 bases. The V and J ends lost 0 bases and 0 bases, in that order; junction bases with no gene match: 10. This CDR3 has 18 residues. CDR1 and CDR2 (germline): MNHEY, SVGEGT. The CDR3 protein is CASSYSIIQGRLNTEAFF. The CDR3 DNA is TGTGCCAGCAGTTACTCGATCATACAGGGGCGATTGAACACTGAAGCTTTCTTT.

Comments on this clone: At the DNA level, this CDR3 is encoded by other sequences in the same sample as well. The CDR3: CASSLSSTDTQYF. Here the CDR3 DNA reads TGTGCCAGCAGTTTATCTAGCACAGATACGCAGTATTTT. The rearrangement joins TRBV27 to TRBJ2-3; D unclear. This CDR3 has 13 amino acids. From germline, CDR1 is MNHEY and CDR2 SMNVEV (reference sequence). V lost 0 bases and J lost 0, with 1 base in between.

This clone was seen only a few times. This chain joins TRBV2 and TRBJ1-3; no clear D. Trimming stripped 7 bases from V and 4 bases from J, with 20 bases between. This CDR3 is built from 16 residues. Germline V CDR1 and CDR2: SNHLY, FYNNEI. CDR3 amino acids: CASKGKEKTGGNTIYF. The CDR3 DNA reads TGTGCCAGCAAAGGTAAGGAAAAAACGGGAGGAAACACCATATATTTT.

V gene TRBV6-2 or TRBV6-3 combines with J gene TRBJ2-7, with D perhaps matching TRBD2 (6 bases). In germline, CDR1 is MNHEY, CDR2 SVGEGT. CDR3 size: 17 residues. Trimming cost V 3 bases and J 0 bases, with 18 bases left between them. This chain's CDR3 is CASSYGRLRASSYEQYF. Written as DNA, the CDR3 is TGTGCCAGCAGTTATGGGAGGTTGAGAGCGAGCTCCTACGAGCAGTACTTC.

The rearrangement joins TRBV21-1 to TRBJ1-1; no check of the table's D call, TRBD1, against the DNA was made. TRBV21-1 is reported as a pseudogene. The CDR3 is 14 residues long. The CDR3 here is CASSSPAENTEAFF. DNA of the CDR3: TGTGCCAGCAGCTCCCCTGCAGAGAACACTGAAGCTTTCTTT.

CDR3 coding DNA: TGTGCCAGCAGCTGGTCCAGGGGGGGAGAGCAGTACTTC. The encoded protein is CASSWSRGGEQYF. The chain uses TRBV7-9 and TRBJ2-7; D possibly uses TRBD1 or TRBD2 (7 bases each). Per germline, CDR1 SEHNR and CDR2 FQNEAQ (reference sequence). The V gene lost 4 bases and the J gene lost 7 bases, with 14 bases spanning the gap. The CDR3 has 13 amino acids.

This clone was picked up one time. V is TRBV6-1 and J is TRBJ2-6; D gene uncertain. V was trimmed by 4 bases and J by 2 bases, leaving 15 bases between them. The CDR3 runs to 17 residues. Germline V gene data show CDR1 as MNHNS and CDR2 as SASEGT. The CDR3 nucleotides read TGTGCCAGCAGTGTGGTGGCAGGTATTGCTGGGGCCAACGTCCTGACTTTC. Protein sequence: CASSVVAGIAGANVLTF.

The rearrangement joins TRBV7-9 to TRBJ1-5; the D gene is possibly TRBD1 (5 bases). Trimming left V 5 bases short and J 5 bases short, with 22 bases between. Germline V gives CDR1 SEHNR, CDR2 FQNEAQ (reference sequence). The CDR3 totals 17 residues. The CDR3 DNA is TGTGCCAGCAGCACCGTAATGGGACGACATGGTGATCAGCCCCAGCATTTT. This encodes CASSTVMGRHGDQPQHF.

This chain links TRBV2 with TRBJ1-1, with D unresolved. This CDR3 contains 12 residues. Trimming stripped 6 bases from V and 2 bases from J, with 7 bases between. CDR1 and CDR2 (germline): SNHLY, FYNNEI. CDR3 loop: CASSGLNTEAFF. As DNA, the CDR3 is TGTGCCAGCAGCGGCCTAAACACTGAAGCTTTCTTT.

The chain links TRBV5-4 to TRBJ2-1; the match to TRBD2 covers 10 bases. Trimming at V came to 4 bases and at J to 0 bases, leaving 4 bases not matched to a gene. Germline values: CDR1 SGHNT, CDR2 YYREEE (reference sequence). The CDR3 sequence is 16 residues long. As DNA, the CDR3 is TGTGCCAGCAGCGCCGGACTAGCGGACTCCTACAATGAGCAGTTCTTC. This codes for CASSAGLADSYNEQFF. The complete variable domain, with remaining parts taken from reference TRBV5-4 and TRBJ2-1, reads ETGVTQSPTHLIKTRGQQVTLRCSSQSGHNTVSWYQQALGQGPQFIFQYYREEENGRGNFPPRFSGLQFPNYSSELNVNALELDDSALYLCASSAGLADSYNEQFFGPGTRLTVL.